This T cell receptor beta chain is drawn from a study of response to subunit inactivated influenza vaccine. From the RT-PCR reads, TCRdb called clonotypes with MiXCR, one entry per CDR3 protein. This sample yields around 160,000 distinct CDR3 sequences, of which approximately 10% are seen a single time; approximately 13% belongs to the top ten. This clonotype showed up many times. Its antigen is currently unknown. CDR1 is SEHNR and CDR2 is FQNEAQ in the germline V gene (reference sequence). V was trimmed by 5 bases and J by 6 bases, leaving 17 bases between them. This CDR3 contains 16 residues. Study observations and caveats: Only a handful of new T cells, the authors suggested, are recruited with each seasonal influenza vaccination.

This receptor was taken from a man aged 50 to 59 who received an inactivated influenza vaccine. The sequences come from non-naive T cells sorted from PBMCs, collected 45 days after vaccination. The chain joins TRBV7-9 to TRBJ1-6; unclear D gene. CDR3 amino acids: CASSAKTGSRNSPLHF. CDR3 sequence (DNA): TGTGCCAGCAGCGCGAAGACCGGGTCACGTAATTCACCCCTCCACTTT.